This T cell receptor beta chain emerged from a study of cytomegalovirus exposure and HLA in healthy donors. This CDR3 comprises 14 residues. Trimming removed 0 bases from V and 9 bases from J, with 16 bases in between. CDR1 and CDR2 from the germline V gene are SGHRS and YFSETQ. The primer mix had 60 Vbeta and 13 Jbeta primers. The table came from immunoSEQ multiplex PCR; TCRdb's copy has only in-frame clones and leaves some out. The repertoire holds about 190,000 clones, with less than 90% as singletons. The chain couples TRBV5-1 to TRBJ2-7; D is perhaps TRBD1 (5 bases). The sequencing input was PBMCs. This sequence was found in a boy younger than 18 in good health and CMV-seronegative. The CDR3 bases are TGCGCCAGCAGCTTGGCAGGGTTCATCGGCGGGCAGTACTTC. This sequence encodes CASSLAGFIGGQYF.